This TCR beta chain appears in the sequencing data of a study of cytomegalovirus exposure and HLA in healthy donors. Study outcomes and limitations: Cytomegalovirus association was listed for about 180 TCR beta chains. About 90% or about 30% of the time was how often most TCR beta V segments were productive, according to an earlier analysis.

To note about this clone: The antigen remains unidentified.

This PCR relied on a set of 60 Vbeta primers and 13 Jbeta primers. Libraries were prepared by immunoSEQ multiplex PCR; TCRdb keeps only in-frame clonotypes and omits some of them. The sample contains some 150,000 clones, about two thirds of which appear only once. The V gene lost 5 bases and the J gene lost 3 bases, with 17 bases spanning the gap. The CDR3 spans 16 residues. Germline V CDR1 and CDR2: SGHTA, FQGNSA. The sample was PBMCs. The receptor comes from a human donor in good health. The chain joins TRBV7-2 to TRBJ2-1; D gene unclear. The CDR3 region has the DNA TGTGCCAGCAGCGATACGCAGGCGTCGAACTACAATGAGCAGTTCTTC. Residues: CASSDTQASNYNEQFF.